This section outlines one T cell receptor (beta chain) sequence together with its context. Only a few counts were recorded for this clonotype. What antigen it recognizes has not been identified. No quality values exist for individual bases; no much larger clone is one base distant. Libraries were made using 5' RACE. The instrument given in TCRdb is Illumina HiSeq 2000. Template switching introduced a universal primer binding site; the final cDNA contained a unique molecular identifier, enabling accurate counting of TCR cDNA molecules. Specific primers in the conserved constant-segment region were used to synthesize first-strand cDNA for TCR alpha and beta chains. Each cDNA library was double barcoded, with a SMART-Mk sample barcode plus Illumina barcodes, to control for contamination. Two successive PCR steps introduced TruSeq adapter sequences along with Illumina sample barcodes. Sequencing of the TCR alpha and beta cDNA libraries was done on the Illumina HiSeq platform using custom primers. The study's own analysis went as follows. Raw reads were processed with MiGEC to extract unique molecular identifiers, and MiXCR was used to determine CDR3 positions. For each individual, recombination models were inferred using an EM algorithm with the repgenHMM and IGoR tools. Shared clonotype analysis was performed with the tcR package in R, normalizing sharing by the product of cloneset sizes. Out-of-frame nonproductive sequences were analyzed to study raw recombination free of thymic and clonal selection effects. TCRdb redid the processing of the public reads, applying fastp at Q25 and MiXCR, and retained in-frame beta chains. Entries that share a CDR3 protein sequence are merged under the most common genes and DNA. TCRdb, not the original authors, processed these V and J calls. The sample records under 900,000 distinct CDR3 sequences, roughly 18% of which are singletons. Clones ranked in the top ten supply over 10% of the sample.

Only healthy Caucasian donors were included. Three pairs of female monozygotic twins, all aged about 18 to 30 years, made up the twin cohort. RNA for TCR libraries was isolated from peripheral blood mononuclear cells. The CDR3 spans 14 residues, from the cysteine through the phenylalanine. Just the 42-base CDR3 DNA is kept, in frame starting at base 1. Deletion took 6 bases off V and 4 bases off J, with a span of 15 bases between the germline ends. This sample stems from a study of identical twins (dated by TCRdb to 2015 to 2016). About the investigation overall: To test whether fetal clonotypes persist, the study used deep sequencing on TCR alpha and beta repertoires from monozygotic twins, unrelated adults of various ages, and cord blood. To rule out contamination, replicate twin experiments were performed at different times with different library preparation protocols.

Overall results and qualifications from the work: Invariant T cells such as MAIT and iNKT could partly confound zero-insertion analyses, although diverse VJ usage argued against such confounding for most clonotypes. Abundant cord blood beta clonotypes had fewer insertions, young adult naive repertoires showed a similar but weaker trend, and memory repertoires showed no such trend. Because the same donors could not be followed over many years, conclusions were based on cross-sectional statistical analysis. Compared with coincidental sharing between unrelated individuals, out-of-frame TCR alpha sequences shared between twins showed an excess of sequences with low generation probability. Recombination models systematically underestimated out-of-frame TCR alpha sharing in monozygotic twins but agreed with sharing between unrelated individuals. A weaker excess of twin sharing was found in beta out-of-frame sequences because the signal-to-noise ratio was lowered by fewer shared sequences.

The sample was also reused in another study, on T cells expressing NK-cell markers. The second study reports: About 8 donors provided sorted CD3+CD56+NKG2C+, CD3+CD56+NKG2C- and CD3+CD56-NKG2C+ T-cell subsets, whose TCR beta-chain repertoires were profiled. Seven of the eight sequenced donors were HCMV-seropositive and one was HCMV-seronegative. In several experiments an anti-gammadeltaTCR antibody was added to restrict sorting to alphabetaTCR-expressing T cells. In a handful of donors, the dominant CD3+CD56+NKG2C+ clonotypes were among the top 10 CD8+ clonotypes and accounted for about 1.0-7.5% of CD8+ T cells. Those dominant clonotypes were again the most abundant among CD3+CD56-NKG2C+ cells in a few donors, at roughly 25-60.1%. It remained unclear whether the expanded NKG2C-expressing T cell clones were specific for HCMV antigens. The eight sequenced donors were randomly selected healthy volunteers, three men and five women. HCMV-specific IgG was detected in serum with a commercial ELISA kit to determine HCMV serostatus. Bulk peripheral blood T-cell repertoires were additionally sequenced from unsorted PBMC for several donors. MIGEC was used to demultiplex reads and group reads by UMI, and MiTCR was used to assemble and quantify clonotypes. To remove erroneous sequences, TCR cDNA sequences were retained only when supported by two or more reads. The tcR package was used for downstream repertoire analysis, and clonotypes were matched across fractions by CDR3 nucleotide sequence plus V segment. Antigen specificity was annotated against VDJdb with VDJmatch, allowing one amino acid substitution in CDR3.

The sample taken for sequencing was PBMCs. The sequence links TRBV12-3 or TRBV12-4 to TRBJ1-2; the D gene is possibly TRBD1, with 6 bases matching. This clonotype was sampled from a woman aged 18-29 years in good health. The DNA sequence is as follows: TGTGCCAGCAGCCTCGGACAGAGCTTCTATGGCTACACCTTC. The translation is CASSLGQSFYGYTF.